These T cell receptor beta chains were read from a single sample in a study of CD8+CD57+ T cells in acquired aplastic anemia. TCRdb re-analysed the reads in MiXCR, keeping a single row per CDR3 protein. The table shows some 190,000 distinct CDR3 sequences, with around 45% occurring only once. Sequenced sample: sorted CD4+, CD8+, or CD8+CD57+ T cells (not recorded which) from PBMCs. Receptors originate from a human donor in good health. Each CDR3 is given with its conserved first and last residue. A D gene is named only where the DNA matches it firmly. Only some rows state a clone size, as once, few, many or a class for expanded clones.

D gene | clone size | J gene | V gene | CDR3 DNA | CDR3 protein
TRBD2 | many | TRBJ2-3 | TRBV5-1 | TGCGCCAGCAGCTTTGGGGGGGAACGCACAGATACGCAGTATTTT | CASSFGGERTDTQYF
. | . | TRBJ2-1 | TRBV7-3 | TGTGCCAGCAAATTTCTGGGGTATGAGCAGTTCTTC | CASKFLGYEQFF
. | . | TRBJ2-1 | TRBV4-1 | TGCGCCAGCAGCCAAGGAGGGGACACATGGACTACGACGTACAATGAGCAGTTCTTC | CASSQGGDTWTTTYNEQFF
TRBD2 | many | TRBJ2-7 | TRBV4-3 | TGCGCCAGCAGCCTTTGGAGCCATAGCGGGAGTGGTTACGAGCAGTACTTC | CASSLWSHSGSGYEQYF
TRBD1 | few | TRBJ2-7 | TRBV18 | TGTGCCAGCTCACCCCAGGGGGCGTCCTACGAGCAGTACTTC | CASSPQGASYEQYF
. | . | TRBJ2-7 | TRBV29-1 | TGCAGCGTTCGCGAGCCAGGGTCCGTCGAGCAGTACTTC | CSVREPGSVEQYF
. | . | TRBJ2-1 | TRBV29-1 | TGCAGCGTTGACAGAGTTAGCGGAGCGTACAATGAGCAGTTCTTC | CSVDRVSGAYNEQFF
TRBD2 | many | TRBJ2-3 | TRBV19 | TGTGCCAGTAGTATAGTAGCGGGAGGGGGCACAGATACGCAGTATTTT | CASSIVAGGGTDTQYF
TRBD2 | . | TRBJ2-3 | TRBV7-6 | TGTGCCACGACTAGCGGGTGGGATGGCACAGATACGCAGTATTTT | CATTSGWDGTDTQYF
. | once | TRBJ2-3 | TRBV29-1 | TGCAGCGTTGTGAGGATGGATTGGGGGGGCACAGATACGCAGTATTTT | CSVVRMDWGGTDTQYF
. | . | TRBJ1-5 | TRBV5-8 | TGTGCCAGCAGCTTCGAGAGTTATAGCAATCAGCCCCAGCATTTT | CASSFESYSNQPQHF
. | many | TRBJ1-1 | TRBV29-1 | TGCAGCTCTCGGGGATTGAACACTGAAGCTTTCTTT | CSSRGLNTEAFF
TRBD2 | few | TRBJ2-1 | TRBV19 | TGTGCCAGTAGTATGTTTGGGGGGGCTAGCGGGAGTTCCGATGAGCAGTTCTTC | CASSMFGGASGSSDEQFF
. | once | TRBJ2-7 | TRBV14 | TGTGCCAGCAGCACCCCCGGGAGTGCTCGCGAGCAGTACTTC | CASSTPGSAREQYF
TRBD1 | many | TRBJ1-1 | TRBV5-5 | TGTGCCAGCAGCGAGAGACAGGGTTTGGCGAACACTGAAGCTTTCTTT | CASSERQGLANTEAFF
. | . | TRBJ1-6 | TRBV19 | TGTGCCACCCGACTCCGTAACTATAATTCACCACTCCACTTT | CATRLRNYNSPLHF
TRBD1 | few | TRBJ1-5 | TRBV2 | TGTGCCAGCAGTCCGGACAGGGGGAGGCGGAGTCAGCCCCAGCATTTT | CASSPDRGRRSQPQHF
. | . | TRBJ2-7 | TRBV10-1 | TGCGCCAGCAGTGAAAGAGGGGGGCGCAAGGGGCACGAGCAGTACTTC | CASSERGGRKGHEQYF
TRBD1 | . | TRBJ1-1 | TRBV29-1 | TGCAGCGTTGCAAGACAGGGAGCAGAAGCTTTCTTT | CSVARQGAEAFF
. | . | TRBJ1-5 | TRBV25-1 | TGTGCCAGCAGAGGACAGCTGGATCAGCCCCAGCATTTT | CASRGQLDQPQHF
. | . | TRBJ2-7 | TRBV15 | TGTGCCACCAGCACCGAGGGTAACTCCTACGAGCAGTACTTC | CATSTEGNSYEQYF
TRBD1 | . | TRBJ1-1 | TRBV6-5 | TGTGCCAGCAGTTCGGACAGGGGGCTGACTGAAGCTTTCTTT | CASSSDRGLTEAFF
. | . | TRBJ1-5 | TRBV15 | TGTGCCACCAGCACCGGGGGCTGGGAACAACCCCAGCATTTT | CATSTGGWEQPQHF
TRBD2 | many | TRBJ2-7 | TRBV20-1 | TGCAGTGCCACCACCGGACTAGCGGGAGGGCCAGGCGGCGTCGAGCAGTACTTC | CSATTGLAGGPGGVEQYF
. | many | TRBJ1-1 | TRBV10-3 | TGTGCCATCAGGCAGGCAACCCGGGGGAACACTGAAGCTTTCTTT | CAIRQATRGNTEAFF
. | . | TRBJ2-7 | TRBV29-1 | TGCAGCGTGGTTGGGTTCTACGAGCAGTACTTC | CSVVGFYEQYF
. | . | TRBJ2-3 | TRBV9 | TGTGCCAGCAGCGTACTAGGTGGGGGCGAGGATACGCAGTATTTT | CASSVLGGGEDTQYF
. | many | TRBJ2-6 | TRBV5-1 | TGCGCCAGCAGCTTGAATCCAGGGGTTGGGGCCAACGTCCTGACTTTC | CASSLNPGVGANVLTF
. | . | TRBJ1-1 | TRBV24-1 | TGTGCCACCCCCTTACCATGGGTGCCTGAAGCTTTCTTT | CATPLPWVPEAFF
. | many | TRBJ2-2 | TRBV9 | TGTGCCAGCAGCGACAGGGAGGGCAGGGTGAACACCGGGGAGCTGTTTTTT | CASSDREGRVNTGELFF
TRBD1 | many | TRBJ2-7 | TRBV7-2 | TGTGCCAGCAGCTTAGCGCGGGGACAGGGATACGAGCAGTACTTC | CASSLARGQGYEQYF
. | . | TRBJ1-6 | TRBV7-9 | TGTGCCAGCAGCTCCCAAGCATGGTCCAATTCACCCCTCCACTTT | CASSSQAWSNSPLHF
. | few | TRBJ2-7 | TRBV2 | TGTGCCAGCAGTGCCGGGGCAGGGCCGAACTACGAGCAGTACTTC | CASSAGAGPNYEQYF
. | many | TRBJ2-6 | TRBV5-5 | TGTGCCAGCAGCTCGACAGGCTCTGGGGCCAACGTCCTGACTTTC | CASSSTGSGANVLTF
. | many | TRBJ1-6 | TRBV11-2 | TGTGCCAGCAGCTTAGTCGGGGGGAGCCATTCACCCCTCCACTTT | CASSLVGGSHSPLHF
TRBD1 | many | TRBJ1-2 | TRBV29-1 | TGCAGCGTGACGACAGGGTTTGCCTATGGCTACACCTTC | CSVTTGFAYGYTF
. | . | TRBJ1-2 | TRBV6-1 | TGTGCCAGCAGTGAAGAGAGGGGCGCCGTCTATGGCTACACCTTC | CASSEERGAVYGYTF
. | many | TRBJ1-2 | TRBV19 | TGTGCCAGTAGTGAGGAACACCTCTATGGCTACACCTTC | CASSEEHLYGYTF
. | many | TRBJ2-1 | TRBV7-6 | TGTGCCAGCAGCTTATTCAGTGCAGGGCGACTCAATGAGCAGTTCTTC | CASSLFSAGRLNEQFF
TRBD1 | many | TRBJ2-3 | TRBV9 | TGTGCCAGCAGCGTCGCAGGGGGTCAAAGCACAGATACGCAGTATTTT | CASSVAGGQSTDTQYF
. | . | TRBJ1-1 | TRBV29-1 | TGCAGCGTGCACCTGGGGGGAGGCACTGAAGCTTTCTTT | CSVHLGGGTEAFF